The TCR beta chain described here comes from a study of T-cell memory formation after mild COVID-19 listed by TCRdb under 2021. Broadly, across the study: TCR sequence clusters from the two donors were largely donor specific. In two donors, T-cell clones that expanded and contracted after mild COVID-19 were tracked by sequencing TCRalpha and TCRbeta repertoires over time. Two young, previously healthy adult volunteers made up the cohort, one male and one female.

This clonotype showed up just a few times. Its antigen specificity is not known. No much larger clone is present one base from it, and per-base qualities are unavailable. Results and caveats for the whole study, not just this receptor: Clones contracting from day 15 to 85 had balanced CD4/CD8 phenotypes, while a second wave expanding from day 15 to 37 was biased towards CD4+. SARS-CoV-2 specificity was not confirmed for the second-wave clones peaking on day 37. Contracting CD4+ clones turned up mainly in the CM and EM memory subsets, whereas EMRA was where CD8+ clones were enriched. Some responding clones were found in pre-infection memory, which suggests that pre-existing cross-reactive memory T cells took part in the SARS-CoV-2 response. The study covered only a couple of mild cases, and larger cohorts including severe cases with pre-infection samples were considered necessary.

Ficoll-Paque density gradient centrifugation was the method used to isolate PBMCs. Sequencing relied on an Illumina NovaSeq 6000. TCRalpha and TCRbeta cDNA libraries were built by 5'RACE with constant-segment primers, adding sample barcodes and unique molecular identifiers. Trizol reagent was used to extract RNA from every sample. The libraries were amplified in two PCR steps, and the second step added a second sample barcode and Illumina TruSeq adapters. Sequencing of libraries was performed on an Illumina NovaSeq with 2 x 150 bp paired-end reads. The paper's data handling went like this. With migec v1.2.7, reads were demultiplexed and then collapsed into UMI-guided consensus sequences. Using mixcr v2.1.11, UMI consensuses were aligned to TRA and TRB V and J templates and then assembled into clonotypes. A clonotype was counted as expanded or contracted only when both edgeR and NoisET called the clonotype significant, with the noise models trained on biological replicates. For edgeR calls, a false discovery rate-adjusted p below 0.01 and a log2 fold-change threshold of 1 were applied. As an exploratory analysis of dynamics, max-normalized trajectories of the 1000 most abundant clonotypes were examined by PCA with hierarchical clustering. Separately sequenced CD4+ and CD8+ repertoires were used to assign a CD4 or CD8 phenotype to each responding clone. Using fastp trimming at Q25 and MiXCR clonotype assembly, TCRdb reanalyzed the public sequencing data and kept in-frame beta chains. Rows with a matching CDR3 protein are joined into one entry that keeps the most common DNA and genes. The V and J calls, along with clone size, are taken from TCRdb and not from the paper's own processing. The sample table contains roughly 450,000 distinct CDR3 sequences; only one count was recorded for 15% to 20% of them. The ten biggest clones cover over 9% of the sample.

Via the germline V gene, CDR1 is WSHSY and CDR2 SAAADI. The CDR3 numbers 12 residues from cysteine through phenylalanine. Left in the record is the CDR3 DNA by itself, 36 bases read in frame from the first base. Trimming at the junction amounts to 0 bases on V and 7 bases on J, and the germline ends lie 7 bases apart. The rearranged chain carries TRBV10-2 and TRBJ2-7; too little of a D gene remains to name it. Sequenced material: PBMCs or a T cell subset sorted from them (not recorded which). This sequence was found in an adult woman who had mild COVID-19 (a few samples of this study predate the infection). The sample titles of this study are shuffled in the database, so cell type and time point are left out; the donor was told from shared clones. This receptor carries the CDR3 CASSESRREQYF. The nucleotide sequence reads TGCGCCAGCAGTGAGTCGAGGCGGGAGCAGTACTTC.